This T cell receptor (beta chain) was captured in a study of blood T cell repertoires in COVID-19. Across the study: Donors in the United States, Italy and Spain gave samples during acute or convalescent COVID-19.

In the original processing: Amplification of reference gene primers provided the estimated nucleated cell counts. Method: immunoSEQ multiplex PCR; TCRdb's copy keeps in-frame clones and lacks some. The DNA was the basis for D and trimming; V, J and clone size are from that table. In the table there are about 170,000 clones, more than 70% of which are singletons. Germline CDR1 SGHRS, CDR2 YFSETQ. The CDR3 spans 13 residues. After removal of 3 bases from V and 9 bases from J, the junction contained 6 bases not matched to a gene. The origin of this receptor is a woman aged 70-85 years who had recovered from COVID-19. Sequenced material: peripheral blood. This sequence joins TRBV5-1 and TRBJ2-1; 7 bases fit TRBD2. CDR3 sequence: CASSWRESSEQFF. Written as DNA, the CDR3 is TGCGCCAGCAGCTGGCGGGAGAGCAGTGAGCAGTTCTTC.